This entry describes one T cell receptor (beta chain). The CDR3 sequence is 14 residues long. Germline values: CDR1 DFQATT, CDR2 SNEGSKA (reference sequence). These data belong to a study of CD8 T cells in Susac syndrome. Study as a whole: Among the Susac syndrome patients sequenced, six had active disease and 8 or 9 were in remission. There were Susac syndrome patients who were therapy-naive at blood draw, others on corticosteroids, and others on intravenous immunoglobulin alone.

Patients having Susac syndrome satisfied recently defined diagnostic criteria for definite or probable disease. After extraction with the RNeasy kit, roughly 0.45 to 1 ug of the RNA was reverse transcribed using random hexamers. Across 54 Vbeta and 13 Jbeta, immunoSEQ multiplex PCR amplified TCR beta CDR3. TCRdb processed the immunoSEQ multiplex PCR reads anew with MiXCR; each CDR3 protein has one entry. The table shows 150,000 to 200,000 distinct CDR3 sequences, with 90% to 95% occurring only once. The chain recombines TRBV20-1 with TRBJ2-2; TRBD2 matches 7 bases. This TCR derives from a human donor with Susac syndrome. Sequencing input: CD4+ T cells from PBMCs. The DNA for the CDR3 is TGCAGCGAAAAGCGACTAGCAGACACCGGGGAGCTGTTTTTT. Residues: CSEKRLADTGELFF.